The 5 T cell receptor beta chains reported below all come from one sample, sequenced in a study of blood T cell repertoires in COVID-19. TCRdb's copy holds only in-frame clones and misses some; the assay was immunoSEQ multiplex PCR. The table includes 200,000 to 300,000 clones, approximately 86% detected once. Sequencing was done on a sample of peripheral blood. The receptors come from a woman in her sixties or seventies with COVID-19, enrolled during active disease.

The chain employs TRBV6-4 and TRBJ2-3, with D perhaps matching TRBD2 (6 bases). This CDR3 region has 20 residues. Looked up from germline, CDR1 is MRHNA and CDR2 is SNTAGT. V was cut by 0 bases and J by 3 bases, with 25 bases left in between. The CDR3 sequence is CASSDSNGWGTGEGTDTQYF. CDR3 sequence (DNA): TGTGCCAGCAGTGACTCGAATGGGTGGGGGACTGGAGAGGGGACAGATACGCAGTATTTT.

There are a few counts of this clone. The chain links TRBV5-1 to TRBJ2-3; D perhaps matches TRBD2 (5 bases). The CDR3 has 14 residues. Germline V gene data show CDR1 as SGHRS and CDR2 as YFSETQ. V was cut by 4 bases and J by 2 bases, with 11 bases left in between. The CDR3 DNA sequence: TGCGCCAGCAGCCCCACTAGGGCCACAGATACGCAGTATTTT. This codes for CASSPTRATDTQYF.

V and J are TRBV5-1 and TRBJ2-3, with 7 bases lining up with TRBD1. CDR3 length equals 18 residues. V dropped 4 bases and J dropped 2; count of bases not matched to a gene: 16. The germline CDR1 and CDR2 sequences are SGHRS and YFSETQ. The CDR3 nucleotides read TGCGCCAGCAGCCTCCGTGTGGGACAGAAAATCTTCACAGATACGCAGTATTTT. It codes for CASSLRVGQKIFTDTQYF.

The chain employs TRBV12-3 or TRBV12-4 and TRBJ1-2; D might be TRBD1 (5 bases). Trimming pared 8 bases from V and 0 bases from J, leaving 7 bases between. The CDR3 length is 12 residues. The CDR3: CASGGSNYGYTF. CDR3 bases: TGTGCCAGCGGGGGGTCTAACTATGGCTACACCTTC.

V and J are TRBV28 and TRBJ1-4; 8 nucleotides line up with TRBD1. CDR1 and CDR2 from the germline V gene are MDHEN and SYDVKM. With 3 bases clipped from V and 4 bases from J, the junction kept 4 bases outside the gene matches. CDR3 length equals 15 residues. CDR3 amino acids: CASSFWGQVNEKLFF. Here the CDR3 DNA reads TGTGCCAGCAGTTTTTGGGGACAGGTTAATGAAAAACTGTTTTTT.